These 22 T cell receptor beta chains were all obtained from the same sample, sequenced in a study of blood T cell repertoires in COVID-19 (dated by TCRdb to 2020 to 2021). To prepare the library, the immunoSEQ multiplex PCR assay was applied. TCRdb took this table from immuneACCESS and kept in-frame rearrangements with V and J called. Such tables lack part of the clones; where checked against another copy, unresolved V genes explain under half of the gap, and the rest is unexplained. The sample table contains about 170,000 clones; only one count was recorded for under 90% of them. Roughly 15% of the sample lies in the top ten. The sequenced material came from peripheral blood. These receptor sequences come from a woman aged 70-85 years with COVID-19, enrolled during active disease.

DNA of the CDR3: TGTGCCAGCAGCGTAGGAGTGAGGGGGACAGGGGTTGGAGGCTACACCTTC. This encodes CASSVGVRGTGVGGYTF. The chain couples TRBV9 to TRBJ1-2, with 10 positions matching TRBD1. The germline gives CDR1 SGDLS, CDR2 YYNGEE. Losses at the gene ends were 0 bases for V and 8 bases for J; bases not matched to a gene: 13. The CDR3 totals 17 residues.

The chain combines TRBV19 with TRBJ1-5, with 8 bases identical to TRBD1. V was clipped by 2 bases and J by 3 bases; unmatched bases: 3. The CDR3 is 15 residues long. Per germline, CDR1 LNHDA and CDR2 SQIVND (reference sequence). The CDR3 sequence is CASSILTGVNQPQHF. As DNA, the CDR3 is TGTGCCAGTAGTATACTGACAGGGGTCAATCAGCCCCAGCATTTT.

The chain combines TRBV2 with TRBJ2-1; 15 bases map to TRBD2. The V and J ends lost 6 bases and 0 bases, in that order; junction bases with no gene match: 6. This CDR3 region has 18 residues. Germline CDR1 and CDR2: SNHLY and FYNNEI. CDR3 sequence reads: CASRTGTSGGPSYNEQFF. CDR3 in DNA: TGTGCCAGCAGGACCGGGACTAGCGGGGGGCCCTCCTACAATGAGCAGTTCTTC.

This clone was seen only a few times. For the CDR3, the DNA is TGTGCCAGCAGCTTAGTTATGACAGGGGGTTTTTACGAGCAGTACGTC. Amino acid sequence: CASSLVMTGGFYEQYV. This chain connects TRBV11-3 to TRBJ2-7, with TRBD1 matching over 9 bases. Germline trimming cut 1 base from V and 4 bases from J; bases unmatched to any gene: 8. CDR3 size: 16 residues. CDR1 SGHNT and CDR2 YENEEA come from the germline V gene.

This chain links TRBV12-3 or TRBV12-4 with TRBJ1-2; no reliable D call. The CDR3 totals 10 residues. The germline V and J ends were trimmed by 5 bases and 5 bases, with 3 bases remaining between them. The CDR3 DNA sequence: TGTGCCAGCAGTCGTTATGGCTACACCTTC. Amino acids: CASSRYGYTF.

The chain couples TRBV6-5 to TRBJ1-2, with D perhaps TRBD1 (5 bases). Germline assignment: CDR1 MNHEY and CDR2 SVGAGI. V lost 7 bases, J lost 0 bases, and 15 bases lay in between. The CDR3 runs to 15 residues. The CDR3 is CASTKRGGANYGYTF. CDR3 DNA sequence: TGTGCCAGCACTAAAAGGGGCGGCGCTAACTATGGCTACACCTTC.

V usage is TRBV12-3 or TRBV12-4 and J usage is TRBJ1-1; D is unresolved. This CDR3 spans 11 amino acids. V lost 7 bases, J lost 1 base, and 4 bases lay in between. For the CDR3, the DNA is TGTGCCAGCATCCGGAACACTGAAGCTTTCTTT. The encoded protein is CASIRNTEAFF.

This chain connects TRBV24-1 to TRBJ1-5; the D gene is possibly TRBD1 (5 bases). V shed 4 bases and J shed 4 bases, with 13 bases lying between them. The germline CDR1 and CDR2 sequences are KGHDR and SFDVKD. The CDR3 length is 15 residues. For the CDR3, the DNA is TGTGCCACCAGTGAAACAGGCCACGGTAATCAGCCCCAGCATTTT. Protein: CATSETGHGNQPQHF.

Only one count was recorded for this clone. The chain is built from TRBV10-1 and TRBJ1-6; tentatively, D is TRBD1 (6 bases). The CDR3 totals 14 residues. The germline V gene encodes CDR1 WNHNN and CDR2 SYGVQD (reference sequence). V dropped 4 bases and J dropped 7 bases, with 11 bases sitting between them. The CDR3 is CASSVGGDNSPLHF. In nucleotides, the CDR3 is TGCGCCAGCAGTGTTGGGGGCGACAATTCACCCCTCCACTTT.

The CDR3 protein is CASSVWTGDLRYNEQFF. In DNA, the CDR3 is TGTGCCAGCAGTGTCTGGACAGGGGACCTTAGATACAATGAGCAGTTCTTC. The genes are TRBV2 and TRBJ2-1; TRBD1 matches at 9 bases. This CDR3 comprises 17 residues. After removal of 4 bases from V and 4 bases from J, the junction contained 11 bases not matched to a gene. Germline lookup yields CDR1 SNHLY and CDR2 FYNNEI.

This chain links TRBV29-1 with TRBJ2-1; 9 bases align to TRBD2. Germline loops: CDR1 SQVTM, CDR2 ANQGSEA. The V gene end was trimmed by 4 bases and the J gene end by 1 base; junction bases not matched to a gene: 5. CDR3 size: 15 residues. This chain's CDR3 is CSVVRAGGSYNEQFF. DNA for the CDR3: TGCAGCGTTGTTAGGGCGGGAGGGTCCTACAATGAGCAGTTCTTC.

This clone was seen more than once but under ten times. The gene calls are TRBV6-5 and TRBJ2-5; weak D call: TRBD1 (6 bases). Germline assignment: CDR1 MNHEY and CDR2 SVGAGI. Between the trimmed V and J ends, which lost 11 bases and 1 base, there was a span of 17 bases. The CDR3 length is 14 residues. CDR3 sequence (DNA): TGTGCCGGTGCGAGAACAGGGATCCAAGAGACCCAGTACTTC. This sequence encodes CAGARTGIQETQYF.

The chain employs TRBV20-1 and TRBJ1-2; 8 positions agree with TRBD1. V gave up 3 bases and J gave up 6 bases; unmatched junction bases: 6. Germline CDR1 is DFQATT and CDR2 is SNEGSKA (reference sequence). CDR3 length equals 13 residues. CDR3 coding DNA: TGCAGTGCTAGTTTGTTGGACAGGGATGGCTACACCTTC. Its protein is CSASLLDRDGYTF.

J is TRBJ1-6 and V is TRBV28; D is ambiguous. Germline assignment: CDR1 MDHEN and CDR2 SYDVKM. Trimming left V 5 bases short and J 7 bases short, with 6 bases between. The CDR3 consists of 12 residues. The CDR3 DNA reads TGTGCCAGCAGTCTAGCGAATTCACCCCTCCACTTT. Its protein product is CASSLANSPLHF.

The chain has TRBV4-2 and TRBJ1-1, with D perhaps matching TRBD1 (5 bases). This CDR3 contains 14 residues. CDR1 is LGHNA, CDR2 YNFKEQ, per germline. Trimming removed 7 bases at V and 4 bases at J, with 16 bases between. For the CDR3, the DNA is TGTGCCAGCACTAGGGGAGGGAGGAGCACTGAAGCTTTCTTT. Protein: CASTRGGRSTEAFF.

This chain links TRBV27 with TRBJ2-3, with TRBD1 as a possible D gene (6 bases). The ends were cut back, 9 bases at V and 2 bases at J, with 18 bases in the middle. Germline CDR1 reads MNHEY; CDR2 reads SMNVEV (reference sequence). The CDR3 consists of 15 residues. The CDR3 DNA reads TGTGCCAGTTGGGTTCTCGCAGGGGCCACAGATACGCAGTATTTT. It specifies CASWVLAGATDTQYF.

The genes are TRBV14 and TRBJ1-2; tentatively, D is TRBD1 (6 bases). CDR3 size: 15 residues. The V gene lost 1 base and the J gene lost 3 bases, with 12 bases spanning the gap. Germline V gene sequence: CDR1 SGHDN, CDR2 FVKESK. The CDR3 DNA reads as TGTGCCAGCAGCCAAGCGGGGGGCGGGTACTATGGCTACACCTTC. Translated: CASSQAGGGYYGYTF.

V is TRBV6-2 or TRBV6-3 and J is TRBJ1-1; a weak D match, TRBD1 (6 bases). Germline V gene sequence: CDR1 MNHEY, CDR2 SVGEGT. This CDR3 has 17 residues. With 2 bases removed from V and 0 bases from J, the gap between germline ends came to 16 bases. In nucleotides, the CDR3 is TGTGCCAGCAGTTACACTGACCGGACAGACCTGAACACTGAAGCTTTCTTT. This gives the protein CASSYTDRTDLNTEAFF.

J is TRBJ1-5 and V is TRBV24-1; a possible D gene is TRBD1 (5 bases). Deletions cut 4 bases from V and 6 bases from J, with 18 bases between. Germline V gene data show CDR1 as KGHDR and CDR2 as SFDVKD. CDR3 length equals 16 residues. The CDR3 DNA sequence: TGTGCCACCAGTGAGGGGGGAACCGAAGTGGGTCAGCCCCAGCATTTT. It translates to CATSEGGTEVGQPQHF.

The V and J genes are TRBV2 and TRBJ2-6; D ambiguous. The germline V and J ends were trimmed by 6 bases and 8 bases, with 11 bases remaining between them. The CDR3 consists of 13 residues. Germline V CDR1 and CDR2: SNHLY, FYNNEI. The CDR3: CASRLDTSNVLTF. The CDR3 nucleotides read TGTGCCAGCAGACTCGACACCTCCAACGTCCTGACTTTC.

V gene TRBV19 combines with J gene TRBJ1-2, with 10 bases fitting TRBD1. In germline, CDR1 is LNHDA, CDR2 SQIVND (reference sequence). The CDR3 loop spans 16 amino acids. With 5 bases clipped from V and 1 base from J, the junction kept 7 bases outside the gene matches. The CDR3 protein is CASSATGGAFNYGYTF. The CDR3 DNA sequence: TGTGCCAGTAGTGCGACAGGGGGCGCCTTTAACTATGGCTACACCTTC.

This chain uses TRBV6-5 with TRBJ1-1, with D perhaps matching TRBD1 (5 bases). The CDR3 covers 15 residues. Trimming removed 5 bases at V and 0 bases at J, with 13 bases between. Germline V gene sequence: CDR1 MNHEY, CDR2 SVGAGI. The CDR3: CASSPGARVNTEAFF. CDR3 bases: TGTGCCAGCAGTCCCGGCGCCAGGGTGAACACTGAAGCTTTCTTT.